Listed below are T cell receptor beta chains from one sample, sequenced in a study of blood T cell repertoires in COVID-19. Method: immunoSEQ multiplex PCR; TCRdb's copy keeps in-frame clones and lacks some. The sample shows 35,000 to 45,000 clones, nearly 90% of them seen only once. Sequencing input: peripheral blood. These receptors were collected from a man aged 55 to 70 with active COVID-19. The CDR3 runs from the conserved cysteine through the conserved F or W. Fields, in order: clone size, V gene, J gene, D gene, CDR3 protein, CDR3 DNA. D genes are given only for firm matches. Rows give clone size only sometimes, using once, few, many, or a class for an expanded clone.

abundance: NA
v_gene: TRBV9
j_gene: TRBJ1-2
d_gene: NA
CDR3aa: CASSLSRGGEGYTF
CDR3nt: TGTGCCAGCAGCCTCTCTAGGGGGGGCGAAGGCTACACCTTC

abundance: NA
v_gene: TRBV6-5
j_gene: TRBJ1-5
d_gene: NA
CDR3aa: CASSTEAGYQPQHF
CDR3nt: TGTGCCAGCAGTACCGAGGCAGGGTATCAGCCCCAGCATTTT

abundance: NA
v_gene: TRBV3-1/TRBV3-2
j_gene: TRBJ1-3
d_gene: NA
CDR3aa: CASSPAIGSSGNTIYF
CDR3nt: TGTGCCAGCAGCCCAGCTATCGGGAGCTCTGGAAACACCATATATTTT

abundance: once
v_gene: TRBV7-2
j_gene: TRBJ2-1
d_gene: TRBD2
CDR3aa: CASRPTSGSFSYNEQFF
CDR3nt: TGTGCCAGCAGACCGACTAGCGGGAGTTTCTCCTACAATGAGCAGTTCTTC

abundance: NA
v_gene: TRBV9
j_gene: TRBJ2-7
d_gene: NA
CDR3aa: CASSFYDRTYEQYF
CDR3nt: TGTGCCAGCAGCTTTTATGACAGAACCTACGAGCAGTACTTC

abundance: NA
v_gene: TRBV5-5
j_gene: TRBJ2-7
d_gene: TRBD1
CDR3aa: CASSRTGALYEQYF
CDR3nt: TGTGCCAGCAGCCGGACAGGGGCACTCTACGAGCAGTACTTC

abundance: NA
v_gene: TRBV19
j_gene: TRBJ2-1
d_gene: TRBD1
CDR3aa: CASSPGTGMGNEQFF
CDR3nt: TGTGCCAGTAGTCCCGGGACAGGGATGGGCAATGAGCAGTTCTTC

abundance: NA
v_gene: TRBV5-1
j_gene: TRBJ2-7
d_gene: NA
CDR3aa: CASRPRDNSYEQYF
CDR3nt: TGCGCCAGCAGGCCCCGGGACAACTCCTACGAGCAGTACTTC

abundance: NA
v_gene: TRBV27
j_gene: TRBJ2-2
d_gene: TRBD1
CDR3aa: CASSFVGQGSLNTGELFF
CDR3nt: TGTGCCAGCAGTTTTGTGGGACAGGGTTCCCTGAACACCGGGGAGCTGTTTTTT

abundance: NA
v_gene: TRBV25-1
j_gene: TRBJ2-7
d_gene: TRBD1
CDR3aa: CASRDRSSYEQYF
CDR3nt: TGTGCCAGCAGGGACAGGTCCTCCTACGAGCAGTACTTC

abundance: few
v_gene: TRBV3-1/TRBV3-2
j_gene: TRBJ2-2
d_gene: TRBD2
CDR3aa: CASSPSRLAGGRTGELFF
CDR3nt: TGTGCCAGCAGCCCGAGCCGCCTAGCGGGAGGTCGCACCGGGGAGCTGTTTTTT

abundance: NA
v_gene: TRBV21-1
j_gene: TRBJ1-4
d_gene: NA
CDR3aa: CASSKAQNLEGNEKLFF
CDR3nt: TGTGCCAGCAGCAAAGCGCAAAATTTAGAGGGAAATGAAAAACTGTTTTTT

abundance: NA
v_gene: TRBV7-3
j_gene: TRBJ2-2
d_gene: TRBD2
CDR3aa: CASSSPASGRAGELFF
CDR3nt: TGTGCCAGCAGCTCCCCTGCGAGCGGGAGGGCCGGGGAGCTGTTTTTT

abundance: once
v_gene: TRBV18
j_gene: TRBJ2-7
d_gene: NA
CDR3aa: CASSPQSVNEQYF
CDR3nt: TGTGCCAGCTCACCTCAATCGGTCAACGAGCAGTACTTC

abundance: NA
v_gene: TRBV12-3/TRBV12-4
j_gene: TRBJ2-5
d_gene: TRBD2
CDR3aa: CASGTSGQETQYF
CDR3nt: TGTGCCAGCGGGACTAGCGGACAAGAGACCCAGTACTTC

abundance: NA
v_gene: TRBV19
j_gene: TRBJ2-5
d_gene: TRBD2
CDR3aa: CASSLGAGTKDQETQYF
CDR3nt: TGTGCCAGTAGTCTAGGAGCCGGGACTAAAGACCAAGAGACCCAGTACTTC

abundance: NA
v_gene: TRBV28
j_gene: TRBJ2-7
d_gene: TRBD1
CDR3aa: CASSLEYRGSYEQYF
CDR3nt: TGTGCCAGCAGTTTGGAATACAGGGGTTCCTACGAGCAGTACTTC

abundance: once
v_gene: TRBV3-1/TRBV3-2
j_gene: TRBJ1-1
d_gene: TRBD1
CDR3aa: CASSQGQGLNTEAFF
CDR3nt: TGTGCCAGCAGCCAAGGACAGGGGCTGAACACTGAAGCTTTCTTT

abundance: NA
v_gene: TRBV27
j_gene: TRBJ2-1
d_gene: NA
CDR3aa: CASSPPTTRSKFF
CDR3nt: TGTGCCAGCAGTCCCCCCACGACTAGATCTAAGTTCTTC

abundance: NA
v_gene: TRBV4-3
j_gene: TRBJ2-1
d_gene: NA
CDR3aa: CASSQERASDHNEQFF
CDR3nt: TGCGCCAGCAGCCAAGAAAGGGCTAGCGACCACAATGAGCAGTTCTTC

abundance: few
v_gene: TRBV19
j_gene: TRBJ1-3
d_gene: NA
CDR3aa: CASAGTTGNTIYF
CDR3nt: TGTGCCAGCGCTGGGACAACTGGAAACACCATATATTTT

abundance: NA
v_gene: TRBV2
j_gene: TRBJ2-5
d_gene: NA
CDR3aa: CASSEGGPAQETQYF
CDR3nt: TGTGCCAGCAGTGAGGGGGGGCCGGCTCAAGAGACCCAGTACTTC

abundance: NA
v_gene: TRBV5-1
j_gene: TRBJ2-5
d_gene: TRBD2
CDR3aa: CASSFPASGRETQYF
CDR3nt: TGCGCCAGCAGCTTTCCGGCTAGCGGGAGAGAGACCCAGTACTTC

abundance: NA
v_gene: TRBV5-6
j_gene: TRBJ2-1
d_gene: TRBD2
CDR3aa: CASSFSLAGGPGEQFF
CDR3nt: TGTGCCAGCAGCTTCAGTCTAGCGGGAGGGCCCGGTGAGCAGTTCTTC

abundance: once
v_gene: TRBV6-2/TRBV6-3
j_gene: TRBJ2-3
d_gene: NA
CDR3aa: CASSPNQDTQYF
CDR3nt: TGTGCCAGCAGTCCCAACCAGGATACGCAGTATTTT

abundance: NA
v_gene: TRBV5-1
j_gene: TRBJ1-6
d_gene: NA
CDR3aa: CASSLDGGGYSPLHF
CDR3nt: TGCGCCAGCAGCTTGGACGGGGGGGGGTATTCACCCCTCCACTTT